This is a list of T cell receptor beta chains from one sample in a study of T cells after yellow fever vaccination. TCRdb reanalysed the 5' RACE reads using MiXCR and keeps one entry per CDR3 protein. The sample lists almost 30,000 distinct CDR3 sequences, roughly 5.9% occurring once. Sample: PBMCs, either bulk or a sorted T-cell subset (CD4+, CD8+, memory, or dextramer-sorted; not recorded which), taken on the day of the yellow fever booster vaccination. All receptors derive from a man younger than 45 who received the YFV17D yellow fever vaccine. Both conserved end residues are trimmed from each CDR3.

v_call cdr3_aa
TRBV20-1 SAKVLAGVPDTQY
TRBV20-1 SASDRDSIYGYT
TRBV20-1 SAGDSVGYEQY
TRBV5-5 ASSLVSASTDTQY
TRBV12-3/TRBV12-4 ASTRLPNTEAF
TRBV27 ASNSIGSNQPQH
TRBV7-2 ASSLAAVARSTDTQY
TRBV18 ASSLAGLNHPQH
TRBV11-3 ASSQGGDNYNEQF
TRBV27 ASSLSLSSYNSPLH
TRBV11-2 ASSLAGAALTDTQY
TRBV7-9 ASSLPSYEQF
TRBV3-1 ASSQVALGTEAF
TRBV20-1 SAFQETQY
TRBV13 ASSSKGLAGGLISYEQY
TRBV29-1 SVEDLRAGYT
TRBV5-1 ASSRLGLADNEQF
TRBV5-1 ASRFSGGTVAGELF
TRBV5-4 ASGQTSFADTQY
TRBV5-6 ASSLSRGEQY
TRBV7-8 ASSSTSGNLLSSYNEQF
TRBV12-3/TRBV12-4 ASSLGQGHTEAF
TRBV28 ASRTLNSNQPQH
TRBV10-2 ASSGSVAGTEAF
TRBV6-2/TRBV6-3 ASSYSGALNTEAF
TRBV29-1 SVGAAAETQY
TRBV7-9 ASSPLPGPGRDQPQH
TRBV20-1 SATSLAGTKQY
TRBV30 AWSDLAGGNEQF
TRBV6-2/TRBV6-3 ASTPTRPVQETQY
TRBV25-1 AASGEREMTGELF
TRBV10-3 AISEILTETQY
TRBV11-2 ASSLESQSIGLREQF
TRBV20-1 SAREWRELNTQY
TRBV5-1 ASSPGQANYGYT
TRBV7-2 ASRKTGAADTQY
TRBV11-2 ASSRSTGLKETQY
TRBV19 ASSMGRVDGYT
TRBV28 ASIGYNEQF
TRBV7-2 ASSQPGLAVYEQY
TRBV7-9 ASSFGQGSTGELF
TRBV9 ASSVETGLSGNTIY
TRBV9 ASSVVPFGETQY
TRBV10-3 AISYTDGDYEQY
TRBV6-5 ASRLAPGQPTDTQY
TRBV7-2 ASSLVAGTGGSYGYT
TRBV6-1 ASSELAIYEQY
TRBV6-2/TRBV6-3 ASSYRVSGRSGDEQF
TRBV10-3 ATRTGGFVGELF
TRBV5-4 ASSPGFELQEQF